The entry below gives a single T cell receptor beta chain sequence along with its context. What it recognizes is unknown. A much larger clonotype is one base distant, so this may be a read error. The V gene's germline CDR1 is SGHAT and CDR2 FQNNGV. Trimming shortened V by 3 bases and J by 2 bases, and 18 bases separated the two germline ends. The length of the CDR3 is 17 residues. Germline DNA was extracted alongside blood RNA, which was obtained from unsorted whole blood. The sample comes from a study of tumor-infiltrating lymphocytes in primary liver carcinoma. As for the study in general: The patients had histopathologically diagnosed primary liver carcinoma, and their disease was treated by surgical resection. Aged between 30 and 69 years, the patients were men and women.

Starting material of around 490 ng total RNA yielded TCR beta cDNA via a constant-region primer. Libraries for TCR beta were built through three nested multiplex PCR rounds, which together made up a slightly modified ARM-PCR procedure. The opening two PCR rounds, about 11 cycles each, paired TRBV1-TRBV30 forward primers with a C-beta reverse primer. TCRdb re-derived calls from the multiplex PCR reads in MiXCR, one entry per CDR3 protein. The top ten clones hold about 8.4% of a sample with some 320,000 distinct CDR3 sequences, around three fifths of them seen once. Study-level results: The study found tumor-adjacent and tumor-blood pairs overlapped less than tumor region pairs. Tumors had a significantly higher top-250-clone fraction than blood (p = 0.039).

J is TRBJ2-3 and V is TRBV11-2; possibly TRBD1 for D (6 bases). Sequencing used peripheral blood. The origin of this receptor is a man aged 35 to 55 with primary liver carcinoma and hepatitis B virus infection. CDR3: CASSLRGNTRTTDTQYF. The CDR3, as DNA: TGTGCCAGCAGCTTGAGGGGGAACACGCGGACCACAGATACGCAGTATTTT.